Included here is one T cell receptor beta chain sequence, with context. Its antigen is currently unknown. The entry originates in a study of early T cells in non-severe SARS-CoV-2 infection. On the study more broadly: RNA in bulk from unsorted whole blood was sequenced, and chains were unpaired. Regarding the study as a whole: Database matching using VDJdb favored anti-spike CD8 responses, with private and CD4 specificities left missing.

CDR3 length equals 14 residues. Per germline, CDR1 MNHEY and CDR2 SMNVEV (reference sequence). V lost 3 bases, J lost 4 bases, and 12 bases lay in between. The TCR library protocol was used to attach unique molecular identifiers. These identifiers were attached to individual cDNA molecules. MiXCR, applied by TCRdb to the 5' RACE reads, yields one record per CDR3 protein. The sample consists of 65,000 to 80,000 distinct CDR3 sequences, around 13% of them appearing once. Sequencing was carried out using whole blood. The V and J genes are TRBV27 and TRBJ2-5; tentatively, D is TRBD2 (5 bases). This TCR was sampled from an adult who was a healthcare worker with PCR-confirmed SARS-CoV-2 infection or an uninfected control (not recorded which). The CDR3: CASSFSGSGETQYF. The CDR3 DNA reads TGTGCCAGCAGTTTCTCGGGGTCAGGAGAGACCCAGTACTTC.